The clone carrying this TCR beta chain was found a few times. In germline, CDR1 is LNHDA, CDR2 SQIVND (reference sequence). This CDR3 region has 16 residues. J was trimmed by 6 bases and V by 3 bases; bases with no gene match: 12. The PCR employed 60 Vbeta primers together with 13 Jbeta primers. The table came from immunoSEQ multiplex PCR; TCRdb's copy has only in-frame clones and leaves some out. Of some 190,000 clones in the sample, around 85% were seen once. The data are from a study of cytomegalovirus exposure and HLA in healthy donors. As for the study in general: There were around 100 million unique TCR beta sequences, drawn from about 180 million T cells, in an earlier analysis.

The chain has TRBV19 and TRBJ2-3; TRBD1 aligns across 7 bases. This clonotype was obtained from a boy aged 2 to 9 in good health and CMV-seronegative. Sample: PBMCs. The chain's CDR3 is CASSMRQGIFVDTQYF. Here the CDR3 DNA reads TGTGCCAGTAGTATGAGACAGGGTATTTTTGTGGATACGCAGTATTTT.